This TCR beta chain was retrieved from a study of T cell clonality in common variable immunodeficiency. General observations from the study: Fewer deletions and N-nucleotide insertions were reportedly seen in common variable immunodeficiency TCR beta sequences.

Per the germline V gene, CDR1 is SQVTM and CDR2 is ANQGSEA. This CDR3 has 13 residues. V lost 7 bases, J lost 0 bases, and 10 bases lay in between. No CVID subject was ill or on immunomodulatory drugs when sampled. Using immunoSEQ multiplex PCR, the repertoire was profiled, and TCRdb retains in-frame clones only, with some absent. The sample includes 40,000 to 50,000 clones, none of them occurring once. This clone was detected ten times or more. Its antigen is unknown. The CDR3 goes on 3 residues after the read ends, and that part is filled in from the germline J gene. This rearrangement joins TRBV29-1 to TRBJ2-1; D ambiguous. Material: peripheral blood mononuclear cells. This TCR derives from a human donor with common variable immunodeficiency. The sequenced CDR3 bases are TGCAGCGCCAAAGGCAGCTCCTACAATGAG. Translated, it gives CSAKGSSYNE. The entire CDR3 sequence reads CSAKGSSYNEQFF.